Each of the 29 T cell receptor beta chains below was sequenced from the same sample in a study of T-cell reconstitution after alpha-beta-depleted transplantation in children. Molecular barcoding with unique molecular identifiers was used for the TCRbeta library. Each CDR3 protein is one row after TCRdb ran MiXCR on the PCR reads. Of under 300,000 distinct CDR3 sequences listed, 9.5% to 13% are singletons. The sample in question was peripheral blood, obtained 180 days after TCRalphabeta/CD19-depleted stem cell transplant. These receptors all stem from a male patient between 2 and 15 years old who had a stem cell transplant for chronic granulomatous disease, so the T cells may come from the graft donor.

A word on this clonotype: Just one base apart from a much larger clone, this may be a read error. This sequence joins TRBV5-5 and TRBJ2-2; TRBD1 aligns across 7 bases. The V gene's germline CDR1 is SGHKS and CDR2 YYEKEE (reference sequence). The CDR3 is made up of 15 amino acids. The CDR3 DNA reads as TGTGCCAGCAGCCCACGACCGACAGGGTCCGGGGAGCTGTCTTTT. Amino acid sequence: CASSPRPTGSGELSF.

J is TRBJ1-1 and V is TRBV6-2 or TRBV6-3; D call uncertain. With 0 bases removed from V and 4 bases from J, the gap between germline ends came to 12 bases. In germline, CDR1 is MNHEY, CDR2 SVGEGT. The CDR3 consists of 15 residues. As DNA, the CDR3 is TGTGCCAGCAGTTACTCCCCGGGGAGGACCACTGAAGCTTTCTTT. Its translation: CASSYSPGRTTEAFF.

This clonotype came up many times. The chain carries TRBV4-2 and TRBJ2-2; 10 bases fit TRBD1. Germline assignment: CDR1 LGHNA and CDR2 YNFKEQ. Trimming at V came to 0 bases and at J to 6 bases, leaving 7 bases not matched to a gene. The CDR3 sequence is 17 residues long. The CDR3 region is CASSQDPGQGFAGELFF. CDR3 nucleotide sequence: TGTGCCAGCAGCCAAGATCCGGGACAGGGGTTTGCCGGGGAGCTGTTTTTT.

The chain recombines TRBV7-9 with TRBJ2-1; 8 bases are a match to TRBD1. This CDR3 contains 13 residues. Trimming at V came to 8 bases and at J to 2 bases, leaving 2 bases not matched to a gene. Per the germline V gene, CDR1 is SEHNR and CDR2 is FQNEAQ (reference sequence). The CDR3 is CASAGQAYNEQFF. Here the CDR3 DNA reads TGTGCCAGCGCGGGACAGGCCTACAATGAGCAGTTCTTC.

For this clonotype: Just one base apart from a much larger clone, this may be a read error. J is TRBJ2-7 and V is TRBV11-3, with D possibly being TRBD2 (6 bases). CDR1 and CDR2 (germline): SGHNT, YENEEA. This CDR3 is 16 amino acids long. The DNA for the CDR3 is TGTGACAGCAGCCTCGAGGGCCCTTCTAGCGTCTACGAGCAGTACTTC. Protein sequence: CDSSLEGPSSVYEQYF.

The rearrangement links TRBV7-2 to TRBJ1-4; D gene unclear. Trimming left V 2 bases short and J 5 bases short, with 12 bases between. This CDR3 contains 15 residues. The V gene's germline CDR1 is SGHTA and CDR2 FQGNSA. In nucleotides, the CDR3 is TGTGCCAGCAGCTTAACGACTCTACGGAATGAAAAACTGTTTTTT. Its translation is CASSLTTLRNEKLFF.

This clonotype was counted at least ten times. This chain joins TRBV5-1 and TRBJ1-1; maybe TRBD1 (6 bases). The CDR3 consists of 16 residues. V shed 0 bases and J shed 0 bases, with 12 bases lying between them. The germline CDR1 and CDR2 sequences are SGHRS and YFSETQ. The CDR3 loop is CASSLAGGRMNTEAFF. CDR3 DNA sequence: TGCGCCAGCAGCTTGGCCGGGGGGCGTATGAACACTGAAGCTTTCTTT.

This clonotype was seen ten or more times. The chain carries TRBV5-1 and TRBJ2-3, with D tentatively TRBD1 (5 bases). This CDR3 region has 15 residues. V lost 0 bases and J 0 bases, leaving 8 bases between the germline ends. Germline CDR1 is SGHRS and CDR2 is YFSETQ. CDR3 protein: CASSLGQSSTDTQYF. In DNA form, the CDR3 reads TGCGCCAGCAGCTTGGGACAGTCTAGCACAGATACGCAGTATTTT. Full variable domain (rest looked up from reference TRBV5-1 and TRBJ2-3): KAGVTQTPRYLIKTRGQQVTLSCSPISGHRSVSWYQQTPGQGLQFLFEYFSETQRNKGNFPGRFSGRQFSNSRSEMNVSTLELGDSALYLCASSLGQSSTDTQYFGPGTRLTVL.

The rearrangement uses TRBV18 and TRBJ2-5, with 8 bases aligning to TRBD1. With V trimmed by 2 bases and J by 5 bases, 10 bases remained unmatched. The CDR3 has 16 amino acids. Germline V lookup: CDR1 KGHSH, CDR2 LQKENI. The CDR3 DNA reads as TGTGCCAGCTCACCAGGCTCCGACAGGGGACGCGAGACCCAGTACTTC. This encodes CASSPGSDRGRETQYF. Based on the CDR3 plus reference TRBV18 and TRBJ2-5, the full variable domain is NAGVMQNPRHLVRRRGQEARLRCSPMKGHSHVYWYRQLPEEGLKFMVYLQKENIIDESGMPKERFSAEFPKEGPSILRIQQVVRGDSAAYFCASSPGSDRGRETQYFGPGTRLLVL.

This clonotype showed up just a few times. This chain uses TRBV4-2 with TRBJ2-3, with TRBD2 matching 8 bases. Trimming took 1 base from V and 4 from J; bases not matched to a gene: 10. This CDR3 spans 17 amino acids. Germline V gene sequence: CDR1 LGHNA, CDR2 YNFKEQ. DNA of the CDR3: TGTGCCAGCAGCCAAGGCCCCAGCGGGAGTTTACCAGATACGCAGTATTTT. Its protein product is CASSQGPSGSLPDTQYF.

At least ten counts were recorded for this clonotype. Here the CDR3 reads CASAPPGSRYEQYF. The CDR3 nucleotides read TGCGCCAGCGCACCGCCGGGGAGTCGATACGAGCAGTACTTC. The rearrangement links TRBV5-1 to TRBJ2-7, with a tentative D call TRBD2 (5 bases). The CDR3 has 14 amino acids. V shed 7 bases and J shed 4 bases, with 18 bases lying between them. Germline CDR1 and CDR2: SGHRS and YFSETQ.

This clonotype came up many times. The V and J genes are TRBV10-3 and TRBJ2-7, with 7 bases aligning to TRBD1. The CDR3 runs 14 residues. The junction had 5 bases not matched to a gene; V was cut back by 6 bases and J by 0 bases. CDR1 and CDR2 from the germline V gene are ENHRY and SYGVKD. CDR3 sequence: CAIRPDRASYEQYF. The DNA of the CDR3 is TGTGCCATCAGGCCCGACAGGGCCTCCTACGAGCAGTACTTC.

The table lists this clonotype with a few counts. The gene calls are TRBV3-1 and TRBJ2-2, with D uncertain. CDR1 and CDR2 from the germline V gene are LGHDT and YNNKEL (reference sequence). The germline V and J ends were trimmed by 7 bases and 4 bases, with 16 bases remaining between them. The CDR3 is 15 amino acids. In DNA form, the CDR3 reads TGTGCCAGCACCCCGGACCATCGTAGCACCGGGGAGCTGTTTTTT. Translating gives CASTPDHRSTGELFF.

Details on this clonotype: A much larger clone sits a single nucleotide away, making a read error possible. The gene calls are TRBV5-1 and TRBJ2-7; 10 bases agree with TRBD1. J gave up 3 bases and V 4 bases, and 7 bases lay outside the gene matches. The CDR3 is made up of 15 amino acids. Looked up from germline, CDR1 is SGHRS and CDR2 is YFSETQ. This CDR3 reads CASSAPTGGVYEQYF. CDR3 sequence (DNA): TGCGCCAGCAGCGCACCGACAGGGGGCGTCTACGAGCAGTACTTC. Using reference TRBV5-1 and TRBJ2-7 for the parts outside the CDR3, the full variable domain is KAGVTQTPRYLIKTRGQQVTLSCSPISGHRSVSWYQQTPGQGLQFLFEYFSETQRNKGNFPGRFSGRQFSNSRSEMNVSTLELGDSALYLCASSAPTGGVYEQYFGPGTRLTVT.

This clonotype was counted ten times or more. V and J are TRBV28 and TRBJ2-2; D is perhaps TRBD1 (6 bases). The V end was cut by 6 bases, the J end by 5 bases, with 16 bases between. The germline V gene encodes CDR1 MDHEN and CDR2 SYDVKM. The CDR3 is 15 residues long. Written as DNA, the CDR3 is TGTGCCAGCAGCCCTACAGGGCGGTGGACCGGGGAGCTGTTTTTT. It is translated as CASSPTGRWTGELFF.

This clonotype was detected ten times or more. V usage is TRBV12-5 and J usage is TRBJ2-2, with D unresolved. V was shortened by 1 base and J by 4 bases, with 7 bases between the two germline ends. Germline values: CDR1 LGHNT, CDR2 FRNRAP. The CDR3 is made up of 14 amino acids. DNA for the CDR3: TGTGCTAGTGGTTTGGAGGAGATCACCGGGGAGCTGTTTTTT. Its translation: CASGLEEITGELFF.

As to this clonotype: Being one base from a much bigger clone, this may be a read error. The V and J genes are TRBV7-9 and TRBJ2-3; the D is unclear. The DNA matches TRBJ1-5 better at its end, which makes the J call doubtful. This CDR3 spans 12 amino acids. Germline CDR1 SEHNR, CDR2 FQNEAQ (reference sequence). The CDR3 nucleotides read TGTGCCAGCAGCTTAATAGTGGATACGCAGCATTTT. Protein sequence: CASSLIVDTQHF.

This clonotype occurred many times. This chain joins TRBV7-9 and TRBJ2-7; perhaps TRBD1 as D (5 bases). The V and J ends lost 5 bases and 6 bases respectively, with 11 bases between them. The CDR3 loop spans 12 amino acids. CDR1 and CDR2 from the germline V gene are SEHNR and FQNEAQ (reference sequence). The CDR3 DNA follows: TGTGCCAGCAGCCAGGTAGACAGCGAGCAGTACTTC. Translating gives CASSQVDSEQYF.

The rearrangement uses TRBV2 and TRBJ2-2; D is ambiguous. Germline assignment: CDR1 SNHLY and CDR2 FYNNEI. The CDR3 sequence is 16 residues long. V lost 1 base to trimming and J lost 1 base, with 10 bases between them. The CDR3 is CASSEGHAWNTGELFF. CDR3 nucleotide sequence: TGTGCCAGCAGTGAAGGTCATGCCTGGAACACCGGGGAGCTGTTTTTT. The complete variable domain, with remaining parts taken from reference TRBV2 and TRBJ2-2, reads EPEVTQTPSHQVTQMGQEVILRCVPISNHLYFYWYRQILGQKVEFLVSFYNNEISEKSEIFDDQFSVERPDGSNFTLKIRSTKLEDSAMYFCASSEGHAWNTGELFFGEGSRLTVL.

The sample holds many counts of this clonotype. In DNA, the CDR3 is TGTGCCACGCAAGTCGGTGGTGGCTACACCTTC. Translated: CATQVGGGYTF. V gene TRBV12-3 or TRBV12-4 combines with J gene TRBJ1-2; D not resolved. The length of the CDR3 is 11 residues. Trimming took off 10 bases at V and 7 bases at J, with 13 bases between the two ends.

This clonotype was counted ten times or more. The chain employs TRBV5-1 and TRBJ2-7; no firm D call. V lost 5 bases to trimming and J lost 3 bases, with 12 bases between them. CDR3 length: 13 amino acids. Looked up from germline, CDR1 is SGHRS and CDR2 is YFSETQ. CDR3 nucleotide sequence: TGCGCCAGCAGTGCCGGCAGCTTCTACGAGCAGTACTTC. Translated, it gives CASSAGSFYEQYF.

Comment on this clonotype: This may be a read error, as it is one base from a much larger clone. The chain carries TRBV21-1 and TRBJ2-7; the table calls TRBD2, which could not be checked here. TRBV21-1 is flagged as a pseudogene. This CDR3 spans 18 amino acids. The CDR3 DNA follows: TGTGCCAGCGCCCCGTCAGTGGCCCCAAAGGTGGGAGGCTACGAGCAGTACTTC. Translated, it gives CASAPSVAPKVGGYEQYF.

The table lists this clonotype with many counts. The chain combines TRBV12-3 or TRBV12-4 with TRBJ2-7; D call uncertain. The V end was cut by 7 bases, the J end by 2 bases, with 12 bases between. The CDR3 is 13 residues long. DNA for the CDR3: TGTGCCAGCACCCCGACTTTTCCCTACGAGCAGTACTTC. It is translated as CASTPTFPYEQYF.

There are many counts of this clonotype. The chain links TRBV5-1 to TRBJ2-5; tentative D call: TRBD1 (5 bases). V shed 5 bases and J shed 2 bases, with 7 bases lying between them. CDR3 length equals 12 residues. Germline CDR1 and CDR2: SGHRS and YFSETQ. The DNA for the CDR3 is TGCGCCAGCAGGGACACTCAAGAGACCCAGTACTTC. This sequence encodes CASRDTQETQYF.

This clonotype was seen at least ten times. CDR3 in amino acids: CASSFLRQGGYNEQFF. The CDR3 DNA is TGTGCCAGCAGCTTCCTAAGACAGGGGGGCTACAATGAGCAGTTCTTC. J is TRBJ2-1 and V is TRBV5-6; TRBD1 agrees at 9 bases. V lost 2 bases, J lost 3 bases, and 6 bases stayed unmatched. This CDR3 contains 16 residues. CDR1 is SGHDT, CDR2 YYEEEE, per germline.

This clonotype was counted ten times or more. V and J are TRBV20-1 and TRBJ2-7, with 8 bases matching TRBD2. J lost 4 bases, V lost 3 bases, and 11 bases had no gene match. The length of the CDR3 is 15 residues. Germline V lookup: CDR1 DFQATT, CDR2 SNEGSKA (reference sequence). The CDR3 loop is CSARDSGTRPYEQYF. In DNA, the CDR3 is TGCAGTGCTAGGGACTCCGGGACTAGACCTTACGAGCAGTACTTC.

This clonotype was recorded at least ten times. The gene calls are TRBV7-2 and TRBJ2-7; 7 bases map to TRBD1. V dropped 4 bases and J dropped 2; count of bases not matched to a gene: 8. Germline assignment: CDR1 SGHTA and CDR2 FQGNSA. The CDR3 has 15 residues. Written as DNA, the CDR3 is TGTGCCAGCAGCTCACAACGACAGGGTCCCTACGAGCAGTACTTC. Its translation is CASSSQRQGPYEQYF.

There are many counts of this clonotype. The chain is built from TRBV10-3 and TRBJ2-7, with 9 bases identical to TRBD1. The germline CDR1 and CDR2 sequences are ENHRY and SYGVKD. The CDR3 length is 15 residues. V shed 4 bases and J 3 bases; nucleotides not matched to a gene: 7. In DNA form, the CDR3 reads TGTGCCATCAGTGCACCGGGACAGGGAGGCTACGAGCAGTACTTC. Protein sequence: CAISAPGQGGYEQYF.

This clonotype occurred many times. The chain combines TRBV5-1 with TRBJ2-2; D is ambiguous. V lost 4 bases and J 6 bases, leaving 13 bases between the germline ends. The CDR3 is 14 amino acids. The germline CDR1 and CDR2 sequences are SGHRS and YFSETQ. The CDR3 DNA is TGCGCCAGCAGCCTACGGACGAAGGCCGGGGAGCTGTTTTTT. Protein: CASSLRTKAGELFF.